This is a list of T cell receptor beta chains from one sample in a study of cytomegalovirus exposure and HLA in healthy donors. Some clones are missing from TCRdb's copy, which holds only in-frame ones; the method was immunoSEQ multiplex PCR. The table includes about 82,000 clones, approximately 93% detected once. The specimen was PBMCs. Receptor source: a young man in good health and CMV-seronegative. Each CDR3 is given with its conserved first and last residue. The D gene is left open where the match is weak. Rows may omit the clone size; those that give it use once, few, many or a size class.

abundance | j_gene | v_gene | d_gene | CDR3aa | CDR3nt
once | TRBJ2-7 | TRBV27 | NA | CASSFSGESSYEQYF | TGTGCCAGCAGTTTCTCAGGGGAGAGCTCCTACGAGCAGTACTTC
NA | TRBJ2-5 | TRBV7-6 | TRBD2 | CASSLFSGGMETQYF | TGTGCCAGCAGCTTATTCTCGGGGGGGATGGAGACCCAGTACTTC
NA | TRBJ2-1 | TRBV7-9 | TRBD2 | CASSLLGGSYNEQFF | TGTGCCAGCAGCTTATTGGGGGGGAGCTACAATGAGCAGTTCTTC
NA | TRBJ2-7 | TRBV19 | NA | CASSPTGGGYEQYF | TGTGCCAGTAGTCCCACGGGGGGCGGCTACGAGCAGTACTTC
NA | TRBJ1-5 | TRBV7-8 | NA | CASSFVTEGEQPQHF | TGTGCCAGCAGCTTTGTGACTGAAGGGGAACAGCCCCAGCATTTT
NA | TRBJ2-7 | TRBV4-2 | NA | CASSQDVSSYEQYF | TGTGCCAGCAGCCAAGATGTCAGCTCCTACGAGCAGTACTTC
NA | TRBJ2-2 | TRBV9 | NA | CASNLRGSTGELFF | TGTGCCAGCAATTTAAGGGGGTCCACCGGGGAGCTGTTTTTT
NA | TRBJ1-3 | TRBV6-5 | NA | CASSYSIFSSGNTIYF | TGTGCCAGCAGTTACTCTATCTTCAGCTCTGGAAACACCATATATTTT
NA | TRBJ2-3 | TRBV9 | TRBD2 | CASSALPLAGGDTQYF | TGTGCCAGCAGCGCCCTACCGCTAGCGGGAGGGGATACGCAGTATTTT
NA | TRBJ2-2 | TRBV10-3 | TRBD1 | CAIKETGGFVAGELFF | TGTGCCATCAAGGAAACAGGGGGCTTTGTGGCCGGGGAGCTGTTTTTT
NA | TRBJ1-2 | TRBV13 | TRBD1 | CASSSDRAYGYTF | TGTGCCAGCAGCTCGGACAGGGCCTATGGCTACACCTTC
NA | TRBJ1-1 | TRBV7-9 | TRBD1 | CASSWGWDSGTEAFF | TGTGCCAGCAGCTGGGGGTGGGACAGCGGCACTGAAGCTTTCTTT
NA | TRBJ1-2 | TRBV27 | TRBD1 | CASSLSVDRDIYGYTF | TGTGCCAGCAGTTTAAGCGTCGACAGGGACATCTATGGCTACACCTTC
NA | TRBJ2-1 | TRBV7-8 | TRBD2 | CASSLPPRTSGKRNEQFF | TGTGCCAGCAGTCTCCCCCCTAGGACTAGCGGGAAAAGGAATGAGCAGTTCTTC
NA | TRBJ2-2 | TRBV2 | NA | CASSDPRTAKRNTGELFF | TGTGCCAGCAGTGATCCCCGGACAGCCAAGAGAAACACCGGGGAGCTGTTTTTT
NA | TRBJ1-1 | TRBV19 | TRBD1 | CASIMDRGNTEAFF | TGTGCCAGTATTATGGACAGGGGCAACACTGAAGCTTTCTTT